The 20 T cell receptor beta chains below were found in one sample sequenced in a study of T-cell reconstitution after alpha-beta-depleted transplantation in children (dated by TCRdb to 2015 to 2016). The protocol used for the library was PCR. Reads for this sample came from an Illumina HiSeq 2500. TCR libraries were prepared with molecular barcoding, using unique molecular identifiers to normalize TCRbeta repertoire quantification. In TCRdb, the public reads were trimmed at Q25 with fastp and aligned with MiXCR, with productive beta chains retained. Merged by CDR3 protein, the rows form single entries marked with the most common genes and DNA. This sample is represented by some 200,000 distinct CDR3 sequences; roughly 14% of them were singletons. Jointly, the top ten make up under 15% of the sample. Specimen: PBMCs from the stem cell graft donor, collected from the stem cell graft. The receptors shown here come from a human donor who donated a stem cell graft to a child with acute lymphoblastic leukemia.

This clonotype was counted ten times or more. In nucleotides, the CDR3 is TGTGCCAGCAGCCACTCGACAGGGTCGAACACTGAAGCTTTCTTT. This sequence encodes CASSHSTGSNTEAFF. V gene TRBV4-2 combines with J gene TRBJ1-1, with 7 bases matching TRBD1. The CDR3 consists of 15 residues. Germline V lookup: CDR1 LGHNA, CDR2 YNFKEQ. Germline trimming cut 3 bases from V and 1 base from J; bases unmatched to any gene: 5.

In this sample, this clonotype turned up many times. The J gene is TRBJ1-6, the V gene TRBV9; D is unclear. The CDR3 runs to 13 residues. Trimming cost V 4 bases and J 16 bases, with 18 bases left between them. CDR1 is SGDLS and CDR2 is YYNGEE in the germline V gene. The chain's CDR3 is CASSRPEAAGLHF. The CDR3 DNA reads TGTGCCAGCAGCCGACCGGAGGCAGCCGGTCTCCACTTT.

This clonotype was counted ten times or more. The chain joins TRBV5-1 to TRBJ2-7, with D possibly being TRBD2 (5 bases). Between the trimmed V and J ends, which lost 1 base and 4 bases, there was a span of 15 bases. There are 15 residues in the CDR3. Germline V gene sequence: CDR1 SGHRS, CDR2 YFSETQ. CDR3 region: CASSLSDSLRYEQYF. CDR3 DNA sequence: TGCGCCAGCAGCTTGTCGGACTCCCTAAGGTACGAGCAGTACTTC. The full variable domain, completed using reference TRBV5-1 and TRBJ2-7, is KAGVTQTPRYLIKTRGQQVTLSCSPISGHRSVSWYQQTPGQGLQFLFEYFSETQRNKGNFPGRFSGRQFSNSRSEMNVSTLELGDSALYLCASSLSDSLRYEQYFGPGTRLTVT.

This clonotype was picked up a small number of times. The chain recombines TRBV10-3 with TRBJ1-1; 10 positions match TRBD1. The V segment lost 7 bases and the J segment 3 bases; nucleotides outside the gene matches: 17. Looked up from germline, CDR1 is ENHRY and CDR2 is SYGVKD. This CDR3 has 18 amino acids. The CDR3: CAIKSGTGVRREDTEAFF. CDR3 nucleotide sequence: TGTGCCATCAAGTCCGGGACAGGGGTGAGGAGAGAAGACACTGAAGCTTTCTTT.

This clonotype was seen at least ten times. The rearrangement uses TRBV7-9 and TRBJ2-5; a weak D match, TRBD2 (6 bases). The CDR3 totals 15 residues. From germline, CDR1 is SEHNR and CDR2 FQNEAQ (reference sequence). V was cut by 5 bases and J by 2 bases, with 15 bases left in between. This CDR3 is CASSRETRGQETQYF. CDR3 coding DNA: TGTGCCAGCAGCCGGGAAACCCGGGGGCAAGAGACCCAGTACTTC.

The chain has TRBV18 and TRBJ2-2; TRBD2 matches 7 bases. The CDR3 totals 18 residues. V trimming: 1 base; J trimming: 4 bases; junction bases outside the gene matches: 12. CDR1 KGHSH and CDR2 LQKENI come from the germline V gene. The CDR3 loop is CASSPQRAGATGTGELFF. The DNA of the CDR3 is TGTGCCAGCTCACCACAACGGGCGGGAGCCACGGGCACCGGGGAGCTGTTTTTT.

This clonotype has at least ten counts. The V and J genes are TRBV20-1 and TRBJ1-1; possible D gene TRBD1, 6 bases. The V gene lost 0 bases and the J gene lost 6 bases, with 23 bases spanning the gap. The CDR3 spans 17 residues. Germline V gene lookup returns CDR1 DFQATT and CDR2 SNEGSKA (reference sequence). CDR3 DNA sequence: TGCAGTGCTAGAGATAGGCAGGTTCAGGGGACGTTGTCTGAAGCTTTCTTT. This sequence encodes CSARDRQVQGTLSEAFF.

This clonotype was detected many times. The gene calls are TRBV4-2 and TRBJ1-2, with 8 bases identical to TRBD1. This CDR3 has 16 residues. Per germline, CDR1 LGHNA and CDR2 YNFKEQ. J was trimmed by 6 bases and V by 0 bases; bases with no gene match: 9. CDR3 nucleotides: TGTGCCAGCAGCCAAGATGGACAGGGAGGTTGGAATGGCTACACCTTC. Amino acids: CASSQDGQGGWNGYTF.

This clonotype was detected many times. V and J are TRBV12-3 or TRBV12-4 and TRBJ2-3; 12 bases map to TRBD2. V gave up 9 bases and J gave up 4 bases; unmatched junction bases: 2. The CDR3 is 13 residues long. CDR3 DNA: TGTGCCAGTTCTAGCGGGAGGGCAGATACGCAGTATTTT. Translation gives CASSSGRADTQYF.

Many counts were recorded for this clonotype. The chain recombines TRBV25-1 with TRBJ1-1; D is undetermined. With 8 bases removed from V and 4 bases from J, the gap between germline ends came to 11 bases. The CDR3 runs 12 residues. From germline, CDR1 is MGHDK and CDR2 SYGVNS. The CDR3 loop is CASSRPGTEAFF. The CDR3 nucleotides read TGTGCCAGCTCAAGACCGGGCACTGAAGCTTTCTTT. The entire variable domain, with the rest obtained from reference TRBV25-1 and TRBJ1-1, is as follows: EADIYQTPRYLVIGTGKKITLECSQTMGHDKMYWYQQDPGMELHLIHYSYGVNSTEKGDLSSESTVSRIRTEHFPLTLESARPSHTSQYLCASSRPGTEAFFGQGTRLTVV.

The sample holds a few counts of this clonotype. One junction end does not reproduce the germline sequence, and a read error may be involved. The chain links TRBV6-5 to TRBJ2-2, with a weak D call TRBD2 (7 bases). Per germline, CDR1 MNHEY and CDR2 SVGAGI. The CDR3 is made up of 17 amino acids. CDR3 region: CASSYSNTGRDTGEPFF. The CDR3 DNA follows: TGTGCCAGCAGTTACTCCAATACAGGGAGGGACACCGGGGAGCCGTTTTTT.

The V gene is TRBV6-9, the J gene TRBJ1-5; TRBD1 matches 7 bases. Germline assignment: CDR1 MNHGY and CDR2 SVAAGI. J was trimmed by 6 bases and V by 2 bases; bases with no gene match: 10. The CDR3 loop spans 16 amino acids. CDR3 region: CASSYARDSISQPQHF. The CDR3 DNA follows: TGTGCCAGCAGTTATGCCCGGGACAGTATCAGTCAGCCCCAGCATTTT.

This clonotype was found many times. The gene calls are TRBV7-2 and TRBJ1-5; no clear D. The V end was cut by 2 bases, the J end by 6 bases, with 8 bases between. The germline V gene encodes CDR1 SGHTA and CDR2 FQGNSA. The CDR3 is 13 residues long. CDR3 residues: CASSLLELQPQHF. DNA for the CDR3: TGTGCCAGCAGCTTATTGGAGCTTCAGCCCCAGCATTTT.

As to this clonotype: The junction departs from the called germline gene at one end, perhaps through a read error. CDR3 region: CASSSGRGSYDQYF. Here the CDR3 DNA reads TGTGCCAGCAGCTCAGGGAGGGGATCCTACGACCAGTACTTC. This chain uses TRBV11-2 with TRBJ2-7; TRBD2 matches at 7 bases. This CDR3 has 14 amino acids. Germline V gene lookup returns CDR1 SGHAT and CDR2 FQNNGV.

This clonotype has at least ten counts. The genes are TRBV7-9 and TRBJ2-2; D unclear. V was trimmed by 1 base and J by 3 bases, leaving 15 bases between them. There are 17 residues in the CDR3. Germline assignment: CDR1 SEHNR and CDR2 FQNEAQ (reference sequence). Here the CDR3 reads CASSLERSGAYTGELFF. For the CDR3, the DNA is TGTGCCAGCAGCTTAGAACGGTCAGGCGCCTACACCGGGGAGCTGTTTTTT.

The chain employs TRBV20-1 and TRBJ2-2; 12 bases are shared with TRBD1. The CDR3 is 14 amino acids. Germline V gene lookup returns CDR1 DFQATT and CDR2 SNEGSKA (reference sequence). Trimming took 4 bases from V and 5 from J; bases not matched to a gene: 2. In nucleotides, the CDR3 is TGCAGTGCTACGGGACAGGGGGCAACCGGGGAGCTGTTTTTT. Translated: CSATGQGATGELFF.

This clonotype has a handful of counts. The genes are TRBV28 and TRBJ1-6; 7 nucleotides align to TRBD1. This CDR3 is built from 15 residues. With 7 bases clipped from V and 7 bases from J, the junction kept 10 bases outside the gene matches. CDR1 is MDHEN, CDR2 SYDVKM, per germline. As DNA, the CDR3 is TGTGCCAGCACCCTTCCGGGACAGCTAAATTCACCCCTCCACTTT. It yields the protein CASTLPGQLNSPLHF.

In its sample, this clonotype was seen many times. V is TRBV5-6 and J is TRBJ1-1; no definite D call. The V gene lost 0 bases and the J gene lost 1 base, with 4 bases spanning the gap. Per the germline V gene, CDR1 is SGHDT and CDR2 is YYEEEE. The CDR3 has 13 residues. The CDR3, as DNA: TGTGCCAGCAGCTTGGGTCCGAACACTGAAGCTTTCTTT. Protein sequence: CASSLGPNTEAFF.

This clonotype was observed a handful of times. The chain has TRBV11-3 and TRBJ2-2; 7 positions match TRBD1. The CDR3 has 15 amino acids. Losses at the gene ends were 5 bases for V and 3 bases for J; bases not matched to a gene: 6. The germline gives CDR1 SGHNT, CDR2 YENEEA. The CDR3 nucleotides are TGTGCCAGCAGCGCCAAGGGGGCTGACACCGGGGAGCTGTTTTTT. Translated, it gives CASSAKGADTGELFF. Complete variable domain (other parts from reference TRBV11-3 and TRBJ2-2): EAGVVQSPRYKIIEKKQPVAFWCNPISGHNTLYWYLQNLGQGPELLIRYENEEAVDDSQLPKDRFSAERLKGVDSTLKIQPAELGDSAVYLCASSAKGADTGELFFGEGSRLTVL.

There are many counts of this clonotype. This chain joins TRBV10-3 and TRBJ2-1; D possibly corresponds to TRBD2 (5 bases). CDR1 and CDR2 from the germline V gene are ENHRY and SYGVKD. Trimming removed 6 bases at V and 8 bases at J, with 11 bases between. The CDR3 sequence is 12 residues long. This chain's CDR3 is CAISSSRDEQFF. For the CDR3, the DNA is TGTGCCATCAGCTCTAGCCGGGATGAGCAGTTCTTC.